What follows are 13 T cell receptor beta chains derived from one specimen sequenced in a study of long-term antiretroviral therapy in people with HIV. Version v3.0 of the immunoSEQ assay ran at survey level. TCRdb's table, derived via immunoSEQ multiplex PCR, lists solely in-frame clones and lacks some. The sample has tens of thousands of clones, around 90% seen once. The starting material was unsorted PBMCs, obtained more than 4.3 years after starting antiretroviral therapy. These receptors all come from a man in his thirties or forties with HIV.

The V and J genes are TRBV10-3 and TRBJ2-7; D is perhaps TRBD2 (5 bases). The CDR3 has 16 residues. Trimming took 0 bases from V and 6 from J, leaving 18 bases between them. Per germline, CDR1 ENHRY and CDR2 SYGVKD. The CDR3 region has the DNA TGTGCCATCAGTGAGTCTGCAGGCCCAGAGGGCGGCGAGCAGTACTTC. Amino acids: CAISESAGPEGGEQYF.

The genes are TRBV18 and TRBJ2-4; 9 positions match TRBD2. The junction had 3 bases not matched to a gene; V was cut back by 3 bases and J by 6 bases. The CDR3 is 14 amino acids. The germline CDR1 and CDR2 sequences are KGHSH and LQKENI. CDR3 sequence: CASSPGTSLNIQYF. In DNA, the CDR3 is TGTGCCAGCTCACCTGGGACTAGCCTAAACATTCAGTACTTC.

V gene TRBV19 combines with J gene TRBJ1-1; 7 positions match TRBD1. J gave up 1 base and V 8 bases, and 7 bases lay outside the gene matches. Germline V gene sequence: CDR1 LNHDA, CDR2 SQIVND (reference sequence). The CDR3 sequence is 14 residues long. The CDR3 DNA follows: TGTGCCAGTCGCACAGGGGCGACGAACACTGAAGCTTTCTTT. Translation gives CASRTGATNTEAFF.

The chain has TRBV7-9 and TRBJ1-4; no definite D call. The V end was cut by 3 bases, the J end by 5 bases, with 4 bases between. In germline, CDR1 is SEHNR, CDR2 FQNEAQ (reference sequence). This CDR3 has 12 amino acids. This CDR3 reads CASSLANEKLFF. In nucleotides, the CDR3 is TGTGCCAGCAGCTTGGCAAATGAAAAACTGTTTTTT.

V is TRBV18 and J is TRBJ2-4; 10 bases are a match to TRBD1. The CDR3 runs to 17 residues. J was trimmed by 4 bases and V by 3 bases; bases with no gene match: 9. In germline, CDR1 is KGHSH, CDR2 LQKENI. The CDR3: CASSPLPRTGGKNIQYF. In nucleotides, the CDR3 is TGTGCCAGCTCACCTCTACCACGGACAGGGGGAAAAAACATTCAGTACTTC. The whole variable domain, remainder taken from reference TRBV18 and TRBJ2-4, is NAGVMQNPRHLVRRRGQEARLRCSPMKGHSHVYWYRQLPEEGLKFMVYLQKENIIDESGMPKERFSAEFPKEGPSILRIQQVVRGDSAAYFCASSPLPRTGGKNIQYFGAGTRLSVL.

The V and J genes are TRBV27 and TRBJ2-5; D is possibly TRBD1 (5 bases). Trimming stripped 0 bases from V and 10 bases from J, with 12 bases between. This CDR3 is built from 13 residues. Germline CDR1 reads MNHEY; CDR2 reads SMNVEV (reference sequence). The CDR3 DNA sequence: TGTGCCAGCAGTTTATCGATTGGGGCTGACCAGTACTTC. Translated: CASSLSIGADQYF.

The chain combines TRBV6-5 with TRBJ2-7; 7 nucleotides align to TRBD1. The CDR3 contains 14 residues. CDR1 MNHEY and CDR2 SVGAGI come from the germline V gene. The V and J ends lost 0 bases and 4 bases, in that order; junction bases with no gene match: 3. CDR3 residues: CASSYSGTEYEQYF. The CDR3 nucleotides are TGTGCCAGCAGTTACTCGGGGACAGAGTACGAGCAGTACTTC.

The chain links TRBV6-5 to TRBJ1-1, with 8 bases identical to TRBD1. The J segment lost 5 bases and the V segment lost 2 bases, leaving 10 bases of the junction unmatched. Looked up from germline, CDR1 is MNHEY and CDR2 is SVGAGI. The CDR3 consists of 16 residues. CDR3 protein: CASSYLGQGVKTEAFF. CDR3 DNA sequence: TGTGCCAGCAGTTACCTCGGACAGGGAGTAAAAACTGAAGCTTTCTTT.

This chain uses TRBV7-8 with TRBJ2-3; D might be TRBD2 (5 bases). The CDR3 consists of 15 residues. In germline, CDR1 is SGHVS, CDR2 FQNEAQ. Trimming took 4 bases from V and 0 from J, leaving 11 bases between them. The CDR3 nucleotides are TGTGCCAGCAGCTCCCCGCTAGCTAGCACAGATACGCAGTATTTT. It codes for CASSSPLASTDTQYF. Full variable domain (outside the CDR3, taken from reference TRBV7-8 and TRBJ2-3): GAGVSQSPRYKVAKRGQDVALRCDPISGHVSLFWYQQALGQGPEFLTYFQNEAQLDKSGLPSDRFFAERPEGSVSTLKIQRTQQEDSAVYLCASSSPLASTDTQYFGPGTRLTVL.

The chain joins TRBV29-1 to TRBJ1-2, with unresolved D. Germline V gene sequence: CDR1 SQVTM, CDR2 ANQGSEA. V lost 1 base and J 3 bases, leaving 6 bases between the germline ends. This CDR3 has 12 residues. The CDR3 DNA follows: TGCAGCGTTGAAGTCAGCTACTATGGCTACACCTTC. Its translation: CSVEVSYYGYTF.

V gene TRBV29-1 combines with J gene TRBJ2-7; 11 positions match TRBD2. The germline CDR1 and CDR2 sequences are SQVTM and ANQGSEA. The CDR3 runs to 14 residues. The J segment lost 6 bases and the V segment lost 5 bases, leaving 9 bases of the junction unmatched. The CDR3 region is CSVRFLLAGVEQYF. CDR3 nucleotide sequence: TGCAGCGTTCGTTTCTTACTAGCGGGAGTCGAGCAGTACTTC.

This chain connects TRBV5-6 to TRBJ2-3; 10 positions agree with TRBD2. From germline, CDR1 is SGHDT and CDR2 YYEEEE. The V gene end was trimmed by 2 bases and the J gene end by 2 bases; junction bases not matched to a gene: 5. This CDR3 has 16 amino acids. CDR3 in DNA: TGTGCCAGCAGCTTCCGCACTAGCGGGGTCACAGATACGCAGTATTTT. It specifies CASSFRTSGVTDTQYF.

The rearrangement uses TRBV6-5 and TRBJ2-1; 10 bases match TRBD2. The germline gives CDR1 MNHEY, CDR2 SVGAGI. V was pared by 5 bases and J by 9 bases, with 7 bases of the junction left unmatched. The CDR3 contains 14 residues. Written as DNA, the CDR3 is TGTGCCAGCAGTAGCCCGGGACTAGCGTTTGAGCAGTTCTTC. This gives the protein CASSSPGLAFEQFF.